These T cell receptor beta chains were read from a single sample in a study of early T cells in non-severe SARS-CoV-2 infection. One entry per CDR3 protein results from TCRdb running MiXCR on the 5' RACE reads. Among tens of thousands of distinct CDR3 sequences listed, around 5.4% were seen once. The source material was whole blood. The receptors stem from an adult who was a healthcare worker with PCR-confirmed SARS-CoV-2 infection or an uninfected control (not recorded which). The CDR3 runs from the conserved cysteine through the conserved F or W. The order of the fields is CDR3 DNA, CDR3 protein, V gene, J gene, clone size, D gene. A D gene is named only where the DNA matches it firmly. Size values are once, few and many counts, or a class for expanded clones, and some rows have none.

TGCAGTGCTAGAGATTTACAGCGGGCCTTCCAAGAGACCCAGTACTTC,CSARDLQRAFQETQYF,TRBV20-1,TRBJ2-5,-,-
TGTGCCTGGAGAGGGGACAGGAACAATCAGCCCCAGCATTTT,CAWRGDRNNQPQHF,TRBV30,TRBJ1-5,many,TRBD1
TGTGCCAGCAGTCCCACAGGGGGCAGTCAGCCCCAGCATTTT,CASSPTGGSQPQHF,TRBV28,TRBJ1-5,medium-sized,TRBD1
TGTGCCACTCGGAGCAGGGGCACAGATACGCAGTATTTT,CATRSRGTDTQYF,TRBV15,TRBJ2-3,once,-
TGTGCCACCAGTGATTTCCCACGGGGCTACAATGAGCAGTTCTTC,CATSDFPRGYNEQFF,TRBV24-1,TRBJ2-1,many,-
TGTGCCAGCAGTTACTCCGTAGTAAGAGCAGATACGCAGTATTTT,CASSYSVVRADTQYF,TRBV6-2/TRBV6-3,TRBJ2-3,many,-
TGTGCCAGCAGTCCCCACGGGGAAATTACCAATCAGCCCCAGCATTTT,CASSPHGEITNQPQHF,TRBV2,TRBJ1-5,many,-
TGTGCCAGCAGTTCCCCCGGGACCCTCGGGGAGACCCAGTACTTC,CASSSPGTLGETQYF,TRBV12-3/TRBV12-4,TRBJ2-5,few,-
TGTGCCAGCAGCTTCCCGGGGACCTCATACAATGAGCAGTTCTTC,CASSFPGTSYNEQFF,TRBV11-2,TRBJ2-1,many,-
TGCAGTGCTAGCCCCGGGACAAGCTATGGCTACACCTTC,CSASPGTSYGYTF,TRBV20-1,TRBJ1-2,many,-